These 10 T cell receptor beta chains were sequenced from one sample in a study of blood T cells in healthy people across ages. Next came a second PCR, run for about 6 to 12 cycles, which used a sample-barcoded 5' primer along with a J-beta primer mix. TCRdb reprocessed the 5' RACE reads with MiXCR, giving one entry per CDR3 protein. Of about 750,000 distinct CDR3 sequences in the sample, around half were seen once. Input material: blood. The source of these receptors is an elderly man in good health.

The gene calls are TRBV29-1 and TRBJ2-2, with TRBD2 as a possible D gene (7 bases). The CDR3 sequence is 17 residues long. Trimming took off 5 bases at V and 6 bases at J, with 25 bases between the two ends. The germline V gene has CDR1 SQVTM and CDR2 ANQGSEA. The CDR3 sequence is CSVPLGGRGSGAGELFF. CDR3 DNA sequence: TGCAGCGTTCCCCTCGGTGGGAGGGGGAGCGGGGCCGGGGAGCTGTTTTTT.

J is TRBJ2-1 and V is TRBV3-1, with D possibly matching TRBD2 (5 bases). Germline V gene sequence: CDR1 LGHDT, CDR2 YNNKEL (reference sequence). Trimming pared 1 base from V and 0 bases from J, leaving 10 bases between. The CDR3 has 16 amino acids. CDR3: CASSQAGGSSYNEQFF. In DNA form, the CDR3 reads TGTGCCAGCAGCCAAGCAGGTGGGAGCTCCTACAATGAGCAGTTCTTC.

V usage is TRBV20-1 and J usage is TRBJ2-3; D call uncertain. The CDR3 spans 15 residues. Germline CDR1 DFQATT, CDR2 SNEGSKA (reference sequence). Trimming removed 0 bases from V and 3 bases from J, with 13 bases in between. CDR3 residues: CSARDGATWTDTQYF. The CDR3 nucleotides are TGCAGTGCTAGAGATGGCGCAACTTGGACAGATACGCAGTATTTT.

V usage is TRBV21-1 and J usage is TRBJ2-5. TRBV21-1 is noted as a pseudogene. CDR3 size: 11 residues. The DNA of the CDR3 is TGTGCCAGCAAGTGGGAAGAGACCCAGTACTTC. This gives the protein CASKWEETQYF.

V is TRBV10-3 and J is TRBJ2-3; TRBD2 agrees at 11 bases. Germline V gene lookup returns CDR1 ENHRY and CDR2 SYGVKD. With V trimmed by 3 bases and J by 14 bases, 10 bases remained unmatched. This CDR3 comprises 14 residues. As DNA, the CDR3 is TGTGCCATCAGTGAAAGTCTAGCGGGAGGTAACGCGTATTTT. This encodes CAISESLAGGNAYF.

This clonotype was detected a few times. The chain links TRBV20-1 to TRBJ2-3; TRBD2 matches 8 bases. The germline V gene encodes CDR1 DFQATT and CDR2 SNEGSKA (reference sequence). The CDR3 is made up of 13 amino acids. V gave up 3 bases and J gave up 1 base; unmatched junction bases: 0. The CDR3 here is CSASSGGTDTQYF. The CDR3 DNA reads TGCAGTGCTAGTAGCGGGGGCACAGATACGCAGTATTTT.

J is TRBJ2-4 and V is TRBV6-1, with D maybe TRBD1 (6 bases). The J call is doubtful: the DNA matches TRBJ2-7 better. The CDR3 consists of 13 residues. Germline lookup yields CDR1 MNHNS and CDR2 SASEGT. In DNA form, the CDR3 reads TGTGCCAGCAGGGAGACAGGACGCTACGAGCAGTACTTC. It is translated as CASRETGRYEQYF.

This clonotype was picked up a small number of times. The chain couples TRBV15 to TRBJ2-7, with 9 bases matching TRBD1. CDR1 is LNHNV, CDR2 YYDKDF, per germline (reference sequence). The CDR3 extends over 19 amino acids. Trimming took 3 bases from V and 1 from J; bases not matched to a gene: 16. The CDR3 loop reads CATSRTDAPTGGYSYEQYF. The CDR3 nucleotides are TGTGCCACCAGCAGGACCGACGCGCCTACAGGGGGCTATTCCTACGAGCAGTACTTC.

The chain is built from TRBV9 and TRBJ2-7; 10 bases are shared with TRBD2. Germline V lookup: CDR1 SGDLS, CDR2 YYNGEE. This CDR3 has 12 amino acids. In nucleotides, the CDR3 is TGTGCTTCGGGGACTAGCGCCTACGAGCAGTACTTC. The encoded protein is CASGTSAYEQYF.

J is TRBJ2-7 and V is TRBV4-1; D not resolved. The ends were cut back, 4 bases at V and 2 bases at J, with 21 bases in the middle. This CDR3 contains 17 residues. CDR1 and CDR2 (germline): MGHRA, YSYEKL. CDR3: CASSPKNARTNPYEQYF. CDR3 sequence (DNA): TGCGCCAGCAGCCCCAAGAACGCCAGAACTAACCCCTACGAGCAGTACTTC.